The 27 T cell receptor beta chains in this list originate from one sample, sequenced in a study of blood T cells in healthy people across ages. A second roughly 7 to 11 cycle PCR used barcoded and J-beta primers. MiXCR, applied by TCRdb to the 5' RACE reads, yields one record per CDR3 protein. The table has fewer than 700,000 distinct CDR3 sequences, around 43% seen once. The sample comprised blood. All receptors derive from a man older than 75 in good health.

The chain has TRBV20-1 and TRBJ2-1; TRBD2 agrees at 11 bases. The CDR3 spans 15 residues. The trim removed 0 bases at V and 9 bases at J, leaving 7 bases unmatched. Germline CDR1 and CDR2: DFQATT and SNEGSKA (reference sequence). CDR3 residues: CSARETSGSIGEQFF. In DNA, the CDR3 is TGCAGTGCTAGAGAAACTAGCGGGAGTATCGGTGAGCAGTTCTTC.

This clonotype appeared a few times. J is TRBJ2-5 and V is TRBV6-1; D is uncertain. Trimming cost V 3 bases and J 11 bases, with 25 bases left between them. Germline V lookup: CDR1 MNHNS, CDR2 SASEGT. The CDR3 consists of 16 residues. DNA for the CDR3: TGTGCCAGCAGTGAGCCTTCCGCCAGACTCGGTTTGAAGCAGTACTTC. Protein product: CASSEPSARLGLKQYF.

The rearrangement joins TRBV7-2 to TRBJ1-6; D unclear. The V end lost 2 bases, the J end lost 6 bases, and 5 bases lay between the germline ends. This CDR3 has 13 amino acids. In germline, CDR1 is SGHTA, CDR2 FQGNSA. This CDR3 is CASSLSSNSPLHF. CDR3 coding DNA: TGTGCCAGCAGCTTAAGCAGTAATTCACCCCTCCACTTT.

V and J are TRBV29-1 and TRBJ2-7, with D unresolved. The CDR3 contains 11 residues. The V and J ends lost 2 bases and 2 bases respectively, with 4 bases between them. The germline gives CDR1 SQVTM, CDR2 ANQGSEA. CDR3 coding DNA: TGCAGCGTTGAATGGGCCTACGAGCAGTACTTC. Its translation is CSVEWAYEQYF.

The chain is built from TRBV29-1 and TRBJ2-7; either TRBD1 or TRBD2 may supply D (5 bases each). CDR1 SQVTM and CDR2 ANQGSEA come from the germline V gene. CDR3 length: 12 residues. Trimming left V 6 bases short and J 6 bases short, with 15 bases between. CDR3 nucleotide sequence: TGCAGCGTCCATCGGGACGTAGGCGAGCAGTACTTC. Translated, it gives CSVHRDVGEQYF.

This rearrangement joins TRBV12-3 or TRBV12-4 to TRBJ2-3; D possibly corresponds to TRBD2 (6 bases). Trimming took off 6 bases at V and 1 base at J, with 11 bases between the two ends. The CDR3 runs to 14 residues. The CDR3 nucleotides are TGTGCCAGCAGCGGGGGAGCTGGCACAGATACGCAGTATTTT. Amino acids: CASSGGAGTDTQYF.

The chain recombines TRBV25-1 with TRBJ1-4; possibly TRBD1 for D (6 bases). V dropped 3 bases and J dropped 1 base, with 12 bases sitting between them. Germline V gene sequence: CDR1 MGHDK, CDR2 SYGVNS. This CDR3 comprises 16 residues. CDR3 sequence (DNA): TGTGCCAGCAGTGATACCAGGGGAGGAACTAATGAAAAACTGTTTTTT. This sequence encodes CASSDTRGGTNEKLFF.

This clonotype has more than one count but fewer than ten. This rearrangement joins TRBV4-3 to TRBJ2-5; D might be TRBD1 (5 bases). The CDR3 has 17 amino acids. The V end lost 0 bases, the J end lost 4 bases, and 18 bases lay between the germline ends. Looked up from germline, CDR1 is LGHNA and CDR2 is YSLEER. The CDR3 loop is CASSQEGVTGLGETQYF. The CDR3 nucleotides are TGCGCCAGCAGCCAAGAAGGGGTGACCGGGCTGGGAGAGACCCAGTACTTC.

This clonotype has more than one count but fewer than ten. The chain combines TRBV20-1 with TRBJ1-3; no reliable D call. V gave up 3 bases and J gave up 4 bases, with 10 bases separating them. The CDR3 is made up of 13 amino acids. Germline CDR1 DFQATT, CDR2 SNEGSKA (reference sequence). CDR3 sequence (DNA): TGCAGTGCTAGCAGCGCCACCGGAAACACCATATATTTT. The encoded protein is CSASSATGNTIYF.

The chain uses TRBV14 and TRBJ1-1; D unclear. Trimming took off 3 bases at V and 0 bases at J, with 5 bases between the two ends. This CDR3 is built from 13 residues. The germline V gene has CDR1 SGHDN and CDR2 FVKESK. The CDR3: CASSQAVNTEAFF. CDR3 DNA: TGTGCCAGCAGCCAGGCGGTGAACACTGAAGCTTTCTTT.

The genes are TRBV20-1 and TRBJ1-4; D is undetermined. The CDR3 has 12 amino acids. Per germline, CDR1 DFQATT and CDR2 SNEGSKA (reference sequence). Trimming shortened V by 3 bases and J by 8 bases, and 10 bases separated the two germline ends. In DNA, the CDR3 is TGCAGTGCTAGGGGGAGAGGGGAAAAACTGTTTTTT. This translates into CSARGRGEKLFF.

The table lists this clonotype with many counts. The rearrangement links TRBV20-1 to TRBJ2-7; weak D call: TRBD2 (6 bases). V was shortened by 5 bases and J by 2 bases, with 16 bases between the two germline ends. Germline values: CDR1 DFQATT, CDR2 SNEGSKA (reference sequence). The CDR3 spans 14 residues. The chain's CDR3 is CSARGEGGTYEQYF. The CDR3 DNA sequence: TGCAGTGCTCGAGGGGAAGGAGGGACCTACGAGCAGTACTTC.

The chain has TRBV6-1 and TRBJ2-5; a possible D gene is TRBD1 (5 bases). V lost 5 bases and J lost 1, with 14 bases in between. CDR1 is MNHNS, CDR2 SASEGT, per germline. The CDR3 spans 15 residues. CDR3 sequence (DNA): TGTGCCAGCAGTCTGGACACGTTGGGCCAAGAGACCCAGTACTTC. It encodes CASSLDTLGQETQYF.

The rearrangement links TRBV3-1 to TRBJ2-5; D possibly corresponds to TRBD2 (5 bases). The germline V and J ends were trimmed by 0 bases and 5 bases, with 13 bases remaining between them. Germline assignment: CDR1 LGHDT and CDR2 YNNKEL (reference sequence). The CDR3 contains 15 residues. In DNA form, the CDR3 reads TGTGCCAGCAGCCAAGATTCGGCCCGAGGGGAGACCCAGTACTTC. It yields the protein CASSQDSARGETQYF.

This clonotype was observed a handful of times. The J gene is TRBJ2-2, the V gene TRBV6-2 or TRBV6-3; D not certain. Germline assignment: CDR1 MNHEY and CDR2 SVGEGT. CDR3 length: 15 amino acids. The germline V and J ends were trimmed by 7 bases and 5 bases, with 17 bases remaining between them. The CDR3 spells CASNPWTRGTGELFF. Here the CDR3 DNA reads TGTGCCAGCAACCCTTGGACCCGTGGTACCGGGGAGCTGTTTTTT.

The rearrangement uses TRBV9 and TRBJ1-2; a weak D match, TRBD1 (6 bases). The CDR3 totals 15 residues. Germline V gene sequence: CDR1 SGDLS, CDR2 YYNGEE. V gave up 0 bases and J gave up 8 bases, with 17 bases separating them. The CDR3 DNA reads as TGTGCCAGCAGCGTAGCGACCTTTACAGGGCCCGGCTACACCTTC. This gives the protein CASSVATFTGPGYTF.

The chain combines TRBV4-3 with TRBJ2-3; tentatively, D is TRBD1 (6 bases). V was clipped by 0 bases and J by 8 bases, with 18 bases between them. The CDR3 sequence is 16 residues long. Germline CDR1 reads LGHNA; CDR2 reads YSLEER. The CDR3 is CASSQDPGDESGTQYF. The CDR3 DNA sequence: TGCGCCAGCAGCCAAGACCCAGGGGATGAATCTGGTACGCAGTATTTT.

The V and J genes are TRBV10-3 and TRBJ1-1; D call uncertain. Germline CDR1 ENHRY, CDR2 SYGVKD. The CDR3 runs to 15 residues. Trimming took off 3 bases at V and 2 bases at J, with 13 bases between the two ends. The CDR3 here is CAISDPEGSNTEAFF. The CDR3 nucleotides are TGTGCCATCAGTGATCCTGAAGGGTCAAACACTGAAGCTTTCTTT.

This clonotype was picked up a small number of times. The V and J genes are TRBV7-9 and TRBJ2-1, with TRBD2 as a possible D gene (6 bases). This CDR3 contains 14 residues. The V end was cut by 8 bases, the J end by 7 bases, with 18 bases between. CDR1 and CDR2 from the germline V gene are SEHNR and FQNEAQ (reference sequence). CDR3 DNA sequence: TGTGCCAGCGGAGACGGGGGAGTAGCAAATGAGCAGTTCTTC. Amino acids: CASGDGGVANEQFF.

The sample holds many counts of this clonotype. CDR3 bases: TGTGCCACCAGCAGGGGAGAGGCAGGGGTGCGGTACTTC. Amino acids: CATSRGEAGVRYF. The gene calls are TRBV15 and TRBJ2-4; maybe TRBD1 (6 bases). This CDR3 has 13 residues. Germline loops: CDR1 LNHNV, CDR2 YYDKDF (reference sequence). Trimming took off 3 bases at V and 15 bases at J, with 18 bases between the two ends.

The rearrangement links TRBV28 to TRBJ1-5; 8 bases match TRBD1. Germline CDR1 MDHEN, CDR2 SYDVKM. Trimming removed 5 bases from V and 1 base from J; junction bases left unmatched: 7. CDR3 length: 16 amino acids. The CDR3 here is CASSEDDRGSNQPQHF. The CDR3 DNA reads TGTGCCAGCAGTGAAGATGACAGGGGAAGCAATCAGCCCCAGCATTTT. Supplemented by reference TRBV28 and TRBJ1-5, the full variable domain reads DVKVTQSSRYLVKRTGEKVFLECVQDMDHENMFWYRQDPGLGLRLIYFSYDVKMKEKGDIPEGYSVSREKKERFSLILESASTNQTSMYLCASSEDDRGSNQPQHFGDGTRLSIL.

The sample holds one count of this clonotype. The chain carries TRBV20-1 and TRBJ2-7, with a weak D call TRBD1 (5 bases). There are 14 residues in the CDR3. V was clipped by 7 bases and J by 2 bases, with 18 bases between them. Per germline, CDR1 DFQATT and CDR2 SNEGSKA (reference sequence). The CDR3 region is CSGLDILTTYEQYF. In nucleotides, the CDR3 is TGCAGTGGGCTGGACATACTAACTACCTACGAGCAGTACTTC.

J is TRBJ2-5 and V is TRBV27, with TRBD1 identical over 7 bases. Germline CDR1 reads MNHEY; CDR2 reads SMNVEV (reference sequence). The CDR3 length is 16 residues. V was pared by 8 bases and J by 4 bases, with 16 bases of the junction left unmatched. For the CDR3, the DNA is TGTGCCAGCCTACCCTCTTACAGGGGACGAGGAGAGACCCAGTACTTC. Translating it yields CASLPSYRGRGETQYF.

To note about this clonotype: Relative to the germline gene, one junction end is altered; a read error may explain this. The chain joins TRBV10-3 to TRBJ2-5; no definite D call. The CDR3 length is 12 residues. In germline, CDR1 is ENHRY, CDR2 SYGVKD. CDR3 bases: TGTGCCTTCAGTGAGGTAGAAGAGACCCAGTACTTC. This codes for CAFSEVEETQYF.

At least ten counts were recorded for this clonotype. V is TRBV12-3 or TRBV12-4 and J is TRBJ2-5; D possibly corresponds to TRBD1 (5 bases). The V end was cut by 3 bases, the J end by 1 base, with 12 bases between. The CDR3 sequence is 15 residues long. Written as DNA, the CDR3 is TGTGCCAGCAGTTTCCATAGACAGCTCCAAGAGACCCAGTACTTC. It codes for CASSFHRQLQETQYF.

This clonotype was counted between two and nine times. The chain combines TRBV4-3 with TRBJ2-6; the D is unclear. CDR1 and CDR2 from the germline V gene are LGHNA and YSLEER. Trimming left V 0 bases short and J 4 bases short, with 10 bases between. The CDR3 has 16 residues. The CDR3: CASSQDRRFGANVLTF. In DNA form, the CDR3 reads TGCGCCAGCAGCCAAGATCGCAGGTTCGGGGCCAACGTCCTGACTTTC.

J is TRBJ2-1 and V is TRBV27, with TRBD2 matching 7 bases. The CDR3 has 15 residues. J gave up 7 bases and V 2 bases, and 8 bases lay outside the gene matches. Germline loops: CDR1 MNHEY, CDR2 SMNVEV (reference sequence). CDR3 sequence: CASSLAGEIRNEQFF. Written as DNA, the CDR3 is TGTGCCAGCAGTTTAGCGGGAGAGATAAGAAATGAGCAGTTCTTC.